The clone carrying this T cell receptor (beta chain) has only one observation. Its antigen is not identified. V shed 4 bases, J shed 2 bases, and the junction held 11 bases outside the gene matches. CDR1 and CDR2 (germline): SGHRS, YFSETQ. The CDR3 spans 17 residues. Sequencing used immunoSEQ multiplex PCR; TCRdb keeps in-frame clones, though not all of them. The table lists under 95,000 clones, 94% of them singletons, with 2% to 2.5% in the top ten. The entry originates in a study of cytomegalovirus exposure and HLA in healthy donors. Overall study findings and caveats: Clusters of TCRs from the first cohort tended to co-occur in the 110 or so validation repertoires (as a later analysis found). With high specificity and sensitivity, the classifier reportedly diagnosed cytomegalovirus status. It was 150 to 200 TCR beta chains that were listed as cytomegalovirus-associated.

This chain joins TRBV5-1 and TRBJ2-3; TRBD2 matches 9 bases. The receptor was isolated from a woman in her late teens or twenties in good health and CMV-seronegative. Source material: PBMCs. DNA of the CDR3: TGCGCCAGCAGCGGGGGGGATAGCGGGAGTGTCACAGATACGCAGTATTTT. It codes for CASSGGDSGSVTDTQYF.